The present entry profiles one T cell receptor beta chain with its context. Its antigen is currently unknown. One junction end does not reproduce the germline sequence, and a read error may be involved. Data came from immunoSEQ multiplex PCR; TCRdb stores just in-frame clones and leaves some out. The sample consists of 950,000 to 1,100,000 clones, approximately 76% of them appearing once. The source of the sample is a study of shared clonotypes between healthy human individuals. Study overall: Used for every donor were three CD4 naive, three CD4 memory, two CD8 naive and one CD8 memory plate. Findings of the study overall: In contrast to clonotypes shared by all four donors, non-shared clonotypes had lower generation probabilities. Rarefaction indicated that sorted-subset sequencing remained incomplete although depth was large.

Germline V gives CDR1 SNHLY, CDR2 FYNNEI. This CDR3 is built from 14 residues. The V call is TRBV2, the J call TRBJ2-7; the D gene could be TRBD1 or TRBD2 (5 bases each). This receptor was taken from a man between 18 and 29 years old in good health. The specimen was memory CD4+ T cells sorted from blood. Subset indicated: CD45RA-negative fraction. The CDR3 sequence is CASREGAGGYEQYF. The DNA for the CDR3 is TGTGCCAGCAGGGAAGGGGCCGGCGGGTACGAGCAGTACTTC.